The T cell receptor beta chain described here comes from a study of OX40 agonist ivuxolimab in advanced cancers. Overall study: Patients were treated with ivuxolimab, an agonistic anti-OX40 (CD134) antibody.

Repertoires were generated with immunoSEQ multiplex PCR, while TCRdb's copy carries only in-frame clones and drops some. The sample yields about 46,000 clones, about nine tenths seen once. This clone occurred a few times. The receptor was derived from an adult with an advanced solid tumor such as melanoma, head and neck, liver or kidney cancer. Material: CD4+ or CD8+ T cells sorted from blood, obtained in a trial of the OX40 agonist ivuxolimab.

This CDR3 reads CASSPFYEQYF. In DNA form, the CDR3 reads TGTGCCAGCAGCCCGTTCTACGAGCAGTACTTC. The chain couples TRBV14 to TRBJ2-7; D is uncertain. The CDR3 is 11 amino acids. CDR1 is SGHDN and CDR2 is FVKESK in the germline V gene. V was clipped by 4 bases and J by 3 bases, with 4 bases between them. Supplemented by reference TRBV14 and TRBJ2-7, the full variable domain reads EAGVTQFPSHSVIEKGQTVTLRCDPISGHDNLYWYRRVMGKEIKFLLHFVKESKQDESGMPNNRFLAERTGGTYSTLKVQPAELEDSGVYFCASSPFYEQYFGPGTRLTVT.